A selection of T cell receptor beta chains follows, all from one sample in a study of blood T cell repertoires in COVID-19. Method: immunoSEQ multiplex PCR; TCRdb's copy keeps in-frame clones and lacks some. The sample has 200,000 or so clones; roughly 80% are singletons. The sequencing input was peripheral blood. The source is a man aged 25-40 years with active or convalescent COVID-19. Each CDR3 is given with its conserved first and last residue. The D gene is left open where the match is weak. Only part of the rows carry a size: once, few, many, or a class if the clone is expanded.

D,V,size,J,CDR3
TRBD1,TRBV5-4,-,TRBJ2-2,CASSLADRATGELFF
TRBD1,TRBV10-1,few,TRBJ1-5,CASSEQRDRGRGQPQHF
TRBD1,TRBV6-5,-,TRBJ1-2,CASSLGQGGFGYTF
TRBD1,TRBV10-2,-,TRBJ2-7,CASSQRQGREQYF
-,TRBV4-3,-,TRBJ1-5,CASSQELGQTNQPQHF
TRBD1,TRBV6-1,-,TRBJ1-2,CASSEVPPGQGVGYTF
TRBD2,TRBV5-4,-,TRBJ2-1,CASSSPTSGGETYNEQFF
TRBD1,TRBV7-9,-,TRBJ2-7,CASSLPDRGVYEQYF
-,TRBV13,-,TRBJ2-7,CASRPNTGGSYEQYF
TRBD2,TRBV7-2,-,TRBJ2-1,CASSLDSGYNEQFF
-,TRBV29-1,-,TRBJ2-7,CSVTGTEGSYEQYF
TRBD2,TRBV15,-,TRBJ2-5,CATSRASGNQETQYF
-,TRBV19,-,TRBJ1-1,CASSMRGLQAFF
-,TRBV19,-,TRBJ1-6,CASSVREDAYNSPLHF
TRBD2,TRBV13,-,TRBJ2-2,CASSLELAGGVTGELFF
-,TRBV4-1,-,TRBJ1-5,CASSQDLIGRSNQPQHF
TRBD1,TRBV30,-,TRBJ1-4,CAWSPRQGKLFF
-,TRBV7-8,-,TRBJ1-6,CASSLPTGYSSYNSPLHF
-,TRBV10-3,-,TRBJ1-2,CAISYGQSYGYTF
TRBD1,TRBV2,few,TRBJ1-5,CASSRTGVVQPQHF
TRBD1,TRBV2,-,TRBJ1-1,CASSAQGATDTEAFF
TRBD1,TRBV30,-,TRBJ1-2,CAWSVQGADGYTF
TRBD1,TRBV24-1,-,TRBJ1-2,CATSDPGQGVGGYTF
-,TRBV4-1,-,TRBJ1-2,CASSQDGGPSNYGYTF
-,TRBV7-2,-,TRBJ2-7,CASSLGSRLGQYF
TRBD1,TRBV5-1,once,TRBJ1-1,CASSSDRGNMNTEAFF
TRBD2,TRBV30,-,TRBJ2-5,CAWTRTSGQETQYF
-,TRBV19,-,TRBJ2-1,CASSIPDSNEQFF
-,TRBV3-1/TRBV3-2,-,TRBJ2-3,CASSQNPADTQYF
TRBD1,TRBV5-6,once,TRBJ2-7,CASSDFGQGVYEQYF
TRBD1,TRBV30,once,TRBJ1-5,CAWSGDRGLYSNQPQHF
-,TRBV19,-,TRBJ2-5,CASSIGRQAETQYF
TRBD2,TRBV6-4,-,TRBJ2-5,CASGGLPSRETQYF
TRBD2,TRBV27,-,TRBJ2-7,CASSLFAGGPNEQYF
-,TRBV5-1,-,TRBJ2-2,CASSLAGRDTGELFF
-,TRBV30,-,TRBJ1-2,CAWETTGGHYGYTF
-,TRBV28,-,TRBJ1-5,CASSSGSVGPQHF
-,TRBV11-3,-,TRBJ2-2,CASNLQRSAELFF
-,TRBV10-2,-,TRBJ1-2,CASSESSQTSNYGYTF
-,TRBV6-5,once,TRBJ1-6,CATRRGDSPLHF
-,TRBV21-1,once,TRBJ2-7,CASSGTGTRLYEQYF
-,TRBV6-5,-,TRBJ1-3,CASRSSGVSGNTIYF
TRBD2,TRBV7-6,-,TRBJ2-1,CASSSEEGGRAIEQFF
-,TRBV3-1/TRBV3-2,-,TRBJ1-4,CASSQEAAFSHEKLFF
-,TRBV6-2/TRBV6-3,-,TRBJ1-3,CASSYTGSGNTIYF
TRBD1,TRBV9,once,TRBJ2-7,CASRGLTTGTIYEQYF
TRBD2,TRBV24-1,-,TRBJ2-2,CATTGLAGGPGTGELFF
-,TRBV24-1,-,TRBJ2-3,CATSDPGQTVTDTQYF
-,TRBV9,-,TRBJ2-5,CASSVALGGGETQYF
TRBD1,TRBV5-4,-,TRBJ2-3,CASSLGQGPSTDTQYF
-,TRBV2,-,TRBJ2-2,CASSEQGSPGELFF
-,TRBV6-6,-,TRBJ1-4,CASSYQGNEKLFF
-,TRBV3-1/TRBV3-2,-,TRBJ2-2,CASSQKWGRGAGELFF
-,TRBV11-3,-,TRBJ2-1,CASSLDLADNEQFF
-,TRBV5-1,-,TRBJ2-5,CASSLMAGSGETQYF
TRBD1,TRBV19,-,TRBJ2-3,CASSPSGTGGAGTQYF
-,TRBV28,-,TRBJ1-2,CASSLMNRDGYTF
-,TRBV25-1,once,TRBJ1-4,CASSERGGVVEKLFF